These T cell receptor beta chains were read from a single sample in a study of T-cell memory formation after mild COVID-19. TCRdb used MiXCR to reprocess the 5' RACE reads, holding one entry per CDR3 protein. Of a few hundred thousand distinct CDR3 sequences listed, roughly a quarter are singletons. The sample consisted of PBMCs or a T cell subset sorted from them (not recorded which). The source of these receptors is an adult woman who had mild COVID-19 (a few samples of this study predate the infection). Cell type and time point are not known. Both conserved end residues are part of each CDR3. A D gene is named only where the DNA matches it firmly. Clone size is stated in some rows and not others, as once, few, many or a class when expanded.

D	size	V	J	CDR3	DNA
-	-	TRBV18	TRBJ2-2	CASSLIPGRNTGELFF	TGTGCCAGCTCACTTATTCCGGGACGAAACACCGGGGAGCTGTTTTTT
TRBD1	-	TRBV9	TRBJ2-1	CASSVVGQPYNEQFF	TGTGCCAGCAGCGTAGTGGGACAGCCGTACAATGAGCAGTTCTTC
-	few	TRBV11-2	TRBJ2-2	CASSVSNTGELFF	TGTGCCAGCAGCGTCTCGAACACCGGGGAGCTGTTTTTT
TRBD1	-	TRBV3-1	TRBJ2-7	CASSQVGTGSSYEQYF	TGTGCCAGCAGCCAAGTAGGGACAGGGTCCTCCTACGAGCAGTACTTC
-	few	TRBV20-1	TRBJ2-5	CSARDKLAFQETQYF	TGCAGTGCTAGAGATAAGCTAGCGTTCCAAGAGACCCAGTACTTC
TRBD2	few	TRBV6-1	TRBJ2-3	CASRSQPGLVQDTQYF	TGTGCCAGCAGATCACAACCGGGACTAGTCCAGGATACGCAGTATTTT
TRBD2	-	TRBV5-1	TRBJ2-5	CASSSGVAGGNQETQYF	TGCGCCAGCAGCTCAGGGGTCGCGGGGGGGAACCAAGAGACCCAGTACTTC
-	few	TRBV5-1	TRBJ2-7	CASKGTQYEQYF	TGCGCCAGCAAAGGGACCCAATACGAGCAGTACTTC
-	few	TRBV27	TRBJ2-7	CASSPKPFDSYEQYF	TGTGCCAGCAGTCCAAAACCCTTCGACAGCTACGAGCAGTACTTC
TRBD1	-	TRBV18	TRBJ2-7	CASSPPGTGGNFDEQYF	TGTGCCAGCTCACCACCCGGGACAGGGGGCAATTTCGACGAGCAGTACTTC
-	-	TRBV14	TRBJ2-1	CASSQDRGFSNEQFF	TGTGCCAGCAGCCAAGATAGGGGGTTCTCGAATGAGCAGTTCTTC
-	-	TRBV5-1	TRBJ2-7	CASSFHNEQYF	TGCGCCAGCAGCTTTCATAACGAGCAGTACTTC
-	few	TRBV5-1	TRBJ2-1	CASSFSSGSYNEQFF	TGCGCCAGCAGCTTTAGTAGTGGCTCCTACAATGAGCAGTTCTTC
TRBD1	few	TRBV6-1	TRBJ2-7	CASSEAGTGGYEQYF	TGTGCCAGCAGTGAAGCCGGGACAGGGGGCTACGAGCAGTACTTC
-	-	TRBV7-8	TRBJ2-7	CASSFVRSSSYYEQYF	TGTGCCAGCAGCTTCGTACGTTCTAGTAGTTATTACGAGCAGTACTTC
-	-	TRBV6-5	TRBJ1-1	CASSYDSRTEAFF	TGTGCCAGCAGTTATGACAGCCGGACTGAAGCTTTCTTT
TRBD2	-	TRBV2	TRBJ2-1	CASSSLAGGPEQFF	TGTGCCAGCAGTTCACTAGCGGGGGGGCCGGAGCAGTTCTTC
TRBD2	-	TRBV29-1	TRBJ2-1	CSGGTSGSNEQFF	TGCAGCGGTGGGACTAGCGGGAGCAATGAGCAGTTCTTC
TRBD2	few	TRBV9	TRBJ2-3	CASSPRFGAGGSDTQYF	TGTGCCAGCAGCCCCCGTTTCGGAGCGGGGGGATCAGATACGCAGTATTTT
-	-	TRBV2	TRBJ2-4	CASSATGRSGKKIQYF	TGTGCCAGCAGCGCAACAGGGAGGTCGGGCAAAAAAATTCAGTACTTC
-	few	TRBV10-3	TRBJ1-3	CAISEEAWTDYSGNTIYF	TGTGCCATCAGTGAGGAGGCCTGGACTGACTACTCTGGAAACACCATATATTTT
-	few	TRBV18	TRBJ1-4	CASSPPRHREKLFF	TGTGCCAGCTCACCACCGAGACACCGGGAAAAACTGTTTTTT
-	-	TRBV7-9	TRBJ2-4	CASSLHMGFQYF	TGTGCCAGCAGCCTACACATGGGGTTTCAGTACTTC
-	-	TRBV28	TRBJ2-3	CAGGKSYTDTQYF	TGTGCCGGAGGGAAAAGCTACACAGATACGCAGTATTTT
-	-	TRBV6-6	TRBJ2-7	CASSYSGTEAYEQYF	TGTGCCAGCAGTTACTCCGGGACGGAGGCATACGAGCAGTACTTC
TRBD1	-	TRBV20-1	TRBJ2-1	CSAQGVGNSEQFF	TGCAGTGCTCAGGGGGTAGGAAACAGTGAGCAGTTCTTC
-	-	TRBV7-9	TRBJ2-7	CASSSGTEAYEQYF	TGTGCCAGCAGCTCCGGGACTGAAGCCTACGAGCAGTACTTC